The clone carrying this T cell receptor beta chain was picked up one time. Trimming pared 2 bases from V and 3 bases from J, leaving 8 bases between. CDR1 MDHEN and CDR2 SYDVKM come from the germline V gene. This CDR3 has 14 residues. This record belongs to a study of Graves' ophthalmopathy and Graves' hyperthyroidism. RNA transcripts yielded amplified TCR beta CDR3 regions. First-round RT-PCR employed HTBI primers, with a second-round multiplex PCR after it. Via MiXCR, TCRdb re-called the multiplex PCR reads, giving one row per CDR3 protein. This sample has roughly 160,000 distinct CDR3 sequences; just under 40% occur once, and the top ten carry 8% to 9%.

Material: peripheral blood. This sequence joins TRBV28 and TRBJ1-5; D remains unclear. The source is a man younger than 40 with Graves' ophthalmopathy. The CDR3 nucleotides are TGTGCCAGCAGTTTAGCGGGGAACAATCAGCCCCAGCATTTT. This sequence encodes CASSLAGNNQPQHF.